This is a list of T cell receptor beta chains from one sample in a study of T cell responses to AZD1222 COVID-19 vaccine. The assay was immunoSEQ multiplex PCR, and TCRdb's table has in-frame clones only and misses some. This sample yields under 120,000 clones, of which around 90% are seen a single time; 2% to 2.5% belongs to the top ten. Specimen: peripheral blood, collected 28 days after the second AZD1222 dose. These receptors came from an adult who received the AZD1222 COVID-19 vaccine. CDR3s include the opening cysteine and the closing phenylalanine or tryptophan.

cdr3_aa: CASSWLGANYGYTF
v_call: TRBV9
j_call: TRBJ1-2
cdr3_length: 14

cdr3_aa: CASSLLSTELNTEAFF
v_call: TRBV27
j_call: TRBJ1-1
cdr3_length: 16

cdr3_aa: CASSPGHRATSTDTQYF
v_call: TRBV18
j_call: TRBJ2-3
cdr3_length: 17

cdr3_aa: CAWAPRGSGYTF
v_call: TRBV30
j_call: TRBJ1-2
cdr3_length: 12

cdr3_aa: CASKTGSSYGYTF
v_call: TRBV28
j_call: TRBJ1-2
cdr3_length: 13

cdr3_aa: CASSLLSRTSGRIEQFF
v_call: TRBV7-2
j_call: TRBJ2-1
cdr3_length: 17

cdr3_aa: CASSLGGPSRTQYF
v_call: TRBV5-1
j_call: TRBJ2-5
cdr3_length: 14

cdr3_aa: CASSREAGASYEQYF
v_call: TRBV4-3
j_call: TRBJ2-7
cdr3_length: 15

cdr3_aa: CASSSTSGRTNEQFF
v_call: TRBV18
j_call: TRBJ2-1
cdr3_length: 15

cdr3_aa: CSASILLNQPQHF
v_call: TRBV20-1
j_call: TRBJ1-5
cdr3_length: 13

cdr3_aa: CASRMDRRPNEQYF
v_call: TRBV2
j_call: TRBJ2-7
cdr3_length: 14

cdr3_aa: CAWRAGTGGNQPQHF
v_call: TRBV30
j_call: TRBJ1-5
cdr3_length: 15

cdr3_aa: CSVDGQTYNEQFF
v_call: TRBV29-1
j_call: TRBJ2-1
cdr3_length: 13

cdr3_aa: CATESGGNQPQHF
v_call: TRBV19
j_call: TRBJ1-5
cdr3_length: 13

cdr3_aa: CASSLYPAGGGSYNEQFF
v_call: TRBV7-3
j_call: TRBJ2-1
cdr3_length: 18

cdr3_aa: CASSEAAQILSYGYTF
v_call: TRBV2
j_call: TRBJ1-2
cdr3_length: 16

cdr3_aa: CASSPISRLDNSPLHF
v_call: TRBV18
j_call: TRBJ1-6
cdr3_length: 16

cdr3_aa: CASSSRAGVSNYGYTF
v_call: TRBV5-1
j_call: TRBJ1-2
cdr3_length: 16

cdr3_aa: CASSHGGREYSGANVLTF
v_call: TRBV21-1
j_call: TRBJ2-6
cdr3_length: 18

cdr3_aa: CAWSGGGIMAQPQHF
v_call: TRBV30
j_call: TRBJ1-5
cdr3_length: 15

cdr3_aa: CASSPLDSSYEQYF
v_call: TRBV18
j_call: TRBJ2-7
cdr3_length: 14

cdr3_aa: CASSFLSDTIRGSNYGYTF
v_call: TRBV28
j_call: TRBJ1-2
cdr3_length: 19

cdr3_aa: CAWDGGFTEAFF
v_call: TRBV30
j_call: TRBJ1-1
cdr3_length: 12

cdr3_aa: CASSWTALNTEAFF
v_call: TRBV7-9
j_call: TRBJ1-1
cdr3_length: 14

cdr3_aa: CASSYSGLEQPQHF
v_call: TRBV18
j_call: TRBJ1-5
cdr3_length: 14

cdr3_aa: CASSPADRISGNTIYF
v_call: TRBV18
j_call: TRBJ1-3
cdr3_length: 16

cdr3_aa: CASSREGGLSSYEQYF
v_call: TRBV5-1
j_call: TRBJ2-7
cdr3_length: 16

cdr3_aa: CASSRTGGSQETQYF
v_call: TRBV5-4
j_call: TRBJ2-5
cdr3_length: 15

cdr3_aa: CASSLFSGNTIYF
v_call: TRBV14
j_call: TRBJ1-3
cdr3_length: 13

cdr3_aa: CASSFYGPGESPLHF
v_call: TRBV5-6
j_call: TRBJ1-6
cdr3_length: 15

cdr3_aa: CATSREGGGSYNEQFF
v_call: TRBV15
j_call: TRBJ2-1
cdr3_length: 16

cdr3_aa: CATSRDQGGVYEQYF
v_call: TRBV15
j_call: TRBJ2-7
cdr3_length: 15

cdr3_aa: CASSSLGHSGISSGANVLTF
v_call: TRBV5-1
j_call: TRBJ2-6
cdr3_length: 20

cdr3_aa: CASSYSRVNTEAFF
v_call: TRBV6-2/TRBV6-3
j_call: TRBJ1-1
cdr3_length: 14

cdr3_aa: CASSTRQGTNEKLFF
v_call: TRBV7-2
j_call: TRBJ1-4
cdr3_length: 15